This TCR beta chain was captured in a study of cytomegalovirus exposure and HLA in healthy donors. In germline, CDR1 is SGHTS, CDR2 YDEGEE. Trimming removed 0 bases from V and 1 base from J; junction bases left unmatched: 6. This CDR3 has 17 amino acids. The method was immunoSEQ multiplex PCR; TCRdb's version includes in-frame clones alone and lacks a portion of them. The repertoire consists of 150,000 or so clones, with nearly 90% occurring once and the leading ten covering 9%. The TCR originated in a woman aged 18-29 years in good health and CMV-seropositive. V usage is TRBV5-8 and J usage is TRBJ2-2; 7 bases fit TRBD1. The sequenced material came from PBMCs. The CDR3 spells CASSLDAQGRNTGELFF. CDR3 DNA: TGTGCCAGCAGCTTGGACGCACAGGGGCGGAACACCGGGGAGCTGTTTTTT.